What follows are 9 T cell receptor beta chains derived from one specimen sequenced in a study of cytomegalovirus exposure and HLA in healthy donors. This table comes from immunoSEQ multiplex PCR, and its TCRdb copy is limited to in-frame clones, with some not included. Of approximately 270,000 clones listed, 65% to 90% were seen once; the top ten hold roughly 1%. The sample was PBMCs. The origin of the receptors is a woman younger than 35 in good health and CMV-seronegative.

The chain employs TRBV27 and TRBJ2-3, with 10 bases that match TRBD2. This CDR3 region has 15 residues. Germline CDR1 MNHEY, CDR2 SMNVEV (reference sequence). Trimming took 5 bases from V and 3 from J; bases not matched to a gene: 5. CDR3 nucleotide sequence: TGTGCCAGCAGTCCCGGACTAGCGGAAACAGATACGCAGTATTTT. This encodes CASSPGLAETDTQYF.

The chain joins TRBV19 to TRBJ1-2, with 11 nucleotides matching TRBD1. The CDR3 spans 15 residues. The J segment lost 7 bases and the V segment lost 5 bases, leaving 9 bases of the junction unmatched. Germline V CDR1 and CDR2: LNHDA, SQIVND (reference sequence). Written as DNA, the CDR3 is TGTGCCAGTAGTTCCTATGGGACAGGGGGTAGTGGCTACACCTTC. Its translation is CASSSYGTGGSGYTF. Filled out from reference TRBV19 and TRBJ1-2, the complete variable domain reads DGGITQSPKYLFRKEGQNVTLSCEQNLNHDAMYWYRQDPGQGLRLIYYSQIVNDFQKGDIAEGYSVSREKKESFPLTVTSAQKNPTAFYLCASSSYGTGGSGYTFGSGTRLTVV.

V is TRBV5-1 and J is TRBJ1-4; D perhaps matches TRBD1 (6 bases). Germline CDR1 reads SGHRS; CDR2 reads YFSETQ. Trimming stripped 7 bases from V and 4 bases from J, with 17 bases between. This CDR3 is 15 amino acids long. CDR3 sequence: CASGDSTGRNEKLFF. Here the CDR3 DNA reads TGCGCCAGCGGAGACTCGACAGGCCGTAATGAAAAACTGTTTTTT.

This clone was seen a single time. The rearrangement links TRBV6-1 to TRBJ1-2, with D possibly matching TRBD1 (5 bases). Germline assignment: CDR1 MNHNS and CDR2 SASEGT. The CDR3 runs to 15 residues. Trimming shortened V by 1 base and J by 3 bases, and 12 bases separated the two germline ends. The DNA for the CDR3 is TGTGCCAGCAGTGAAGAAAATGACAGTTACTATGGCTACACCTTC. Its protein product is CASSEENDSYYGYTF.

V gene TRBV11-2 combines with J gene TRBJ1-6; 9 nucleotides match TRBD1. J gave up 7 bases and V 2 bases, and 6 bases lay outside the gene matches. Germline V gene lookup returns CDR1 SGHAT and CDR2 FQNNGV. This CDR3 is built from 16 residues. CDR3 coding DNA: TGTGCCAGCAGCTTATATGGGACAGGGCGGAATTCACCCCTCCACTTT. It encodes CASSLYGTGRNSPLHF. The variable domain in full, completed from reference TRBV11-2 and TRBJ1-6, reads EAGVAQSPRYKIIEKRQSVAFWCNPISGHATLYWYQQILGQGPKLLIQFQNNGVVDDSQLPKDRFSAERLKGVDSTLKIQPAKLEDSAVYLCASSLYGTGRNSPLHFGNGTRLTVT.

This chain joins TRBV6-4 and TRBJ2-2, with D unclear. Per germline, CDR1 MRHNA and CDR2 SNTAGT. The CDR3 is 13 amino acids. V lost 3 bases and J 4 bases, leaving 6 bases between the germline ends. The CDR3 here is CASSESPTGELFF. CDR3 DNA sequence: TGTGCCAGCAGTGAGAGCCCCACCGGGGAGCTGTTTTTT.

V is TRBV5-1 and J is TRBJ1-4; no reliable D call. With 6 bases removed from V and 0 bases from J, the gap between germline ends came to 9 bases. Germline CDR1 reads SGHRS; CDR2 reads YFSETQ. This CDR3 has 14 residues. The CDR3 DNA follows: TGCGCCAGCATGGTCGACTCAACTAATGAAAAACTGTTTTTT. This gives the protein CASMVDSTNEKLFF.

The chain employs TRBV6-5 and TRBJ1-1; 7 nucleotides agree with TRBD1. Trimming cost V 5 bases and J 4 bases; bases outside gene matches: 7. Germline CDR1 and CDR2: MNHEY and SVGAGI. The CDR3 is 14 amino acids. CDR3 DNA: TGTGCCAGCAGTAATAACAGGGGTGGCACTGAAGCTTTCTTT. It codes for CASSNNRGGTEAFF.

J is TRBJ2-7 and V is TRBV27, with 7 bases identical to TRBD2. Losses at the gene ends were 4 bases for V and 6 bases for J; bases not matched to a gene: 3. CDR1 and CDR2 (germline): MNHEY, SMNVEV (reference sequence). The CDR3 is 12 amino acids. CDR3 nucleotides: TGTGCCAGCAGTTCCTCGGGGGGCGAGCAGTACTTC. Protein: CASSSSGGEQYF.